This T cell receptor (beta chain) was observed in a study of cytomegalovirus exposure and HLA in healthy donors (dated by TCRdb to about 2017). At the level of the whole study: A later analysis indicated that the roughly 130 validation repertoires were generated on the platform also employed for the approximately 700 repertoires of the first cohort. The study aimed to test whether cataloging public T cell receptors could reveal signatures of past pathogen exposure. A separate validation cohort of some 130 different subjects was used in addition to the roughly 700-subject first cohort. To predict cytomegalovirus infection status, the study brought together high-throughput TCR immunosequencing, statistical association of individual TCRs with disease status, and machine learning.

The protocol used for the library was the immunoSEQ multiplex PCR assay. Processing in the source paper ran as follows. A statistical classification framework was developed to diagnose cytomegalovirus status using the catalog of TCR beta chain sequences. TCRdb took over this immuneACCESS table, retaining in-frame rearrangements with V and J assigned. Such tables are incomplete; in checked studies, under half of the missing clones stem from an unresolved V gene, and the remainder is unexplained. That table is the source of V, J and clone size, and D and trimming were worked out from the DNA. This sample gives 150,000 to 200,000 clones in total; more than 75% of them show up just once. The top ten hold roughly 1.4% of the sample. The donors were included in the validation cohort of over a hundred subjects, a group kept apart from the approximately 700-subject first cohort. Overall study outcomes, separate from this receptor: A later analysis had no HLA typing for the validation cohort, so co-occurrence there was scored across all 110 or so repertoires. The classifier was reported to diagnose cytomegalovirus status with high specificity and sensitivity in both the original cohort and the validation cohort. Subsequent analysis determined that TCRs grouped into clusters in the first cohort also showed a tendency toward co-occurrence across the 90 to 150 validation repertoires, and approximately 93% of cluster scores exceeded 0. Three of the identified cytomegalovirus-associated TCR beta chains were confirmed in vitro to be specific for cytomegalovirus antigens. It was suggested by the authors that the approach could potentially be generalized to other disease states and immunological phenotypes. The study gave a list of 150 to 200 TCR beta chains associated with cytomegalovirus. Across donors, most TCR sequences were observed very rarely, whereas some public TCRs were present in many individuals.

About this clone itself: It lacks a known antigen. No much larger clone exists at a distance of one base, and base qualities are not known.

The clonotype originates from a woman aged 25 to 45 in good health and CMV-seronegative. Input material: PBMCs.

The CDR3 reads as follows: CASSIDRPTTNEKLFF. Read as DNA, the sequence is TGTGCCAGCAGTATCGACAGGCCAACAACTAATGAAAAACTGTTTTTT. The V and J segments used are TRBV5-6 and TRBJ1-4, with TRBD1 as a weak D call on 6 bases. CDR1 is given as SGHDT and CDR2 as YYEEEE, both from the germline V gene. The CDR3 has 16 amino acids, counting the end cysteine and phenylalanine. Only the CDR3 DNA stays, 48 bases, in frame from base 1. Cut back by 5 bases and 0 bases, the V and J ends lie 14 bases apart. Joined to the reference TRBV5-6 and TRBJ1-4 proteins, this CDR3 gives the full variable domain: DAGVTQSPTHLIKTRGQQVTLRCSPKSGHDTVSWYQQALGQGPQFIFQYYEEEERQRGNFPDRFSGHQFPNYSSELNVNALLLGDSALYLCASSIDRPTTNEKLFFGSGTQLSVL.